The 14 T cell receptor beta chains presented below share a single source sample, sequenced in a study of T cell responses to AZD1222 COVID-19 vaccine. Only in-frame clones appear in the TCRdb table, and some are missing; sequencing was by immunoSEQ multiplex PCR. The sample contains 100,000 to 110,000 clones, 92% of which appear only once. Sequenced here: peripheral blood, sampled on day 0 of AZD1222 vaccination. Source of these receptors: an adult in good health.

J is TRBJ2-3 and V is TRBV24-1, with 7 bases fitting TRBD2. This CDR3 spans 13 amino acids. Germline V lookup: CDR1 KGHDR, CDR2 SFDVKD. The trim removed 9 bases at V and 8 bases at J, leaving 10 bases unmatched. The CDR3 region is CATRAGLKGTQYF. In DNA, the CDR3 is TGTGCCACCCGAGCGGGACTTAAGGGTACGCAGTATTTT.

This clone was detected only once. V gene TRBV7-8 combines with J gene TRBJ2-1; no clear D gene. V was trimmed by 3 bases and J by 5 bases, leaving 8 bases between them. This CDR3 region has 13 residues. Looked up from germline, CDR1 is SGHVS and CDR2 is FQNEAQ. Written as DNA, the CDR3 is TGTGCCAGCAGCTTGATAGTAGACAATGAGCAGTTCTTC. Protein sequence: CASSLIVDNEQFF.

The rearrangement links TRBV21-1 to TRBJ2-7. TRBV21-1 is a listed pseudogene. This CDR3 spans 16 amino acids. DNA for the CDR3: TGTGCCAGCAGCAAATGGTCGTCTCCTCGACCCTACGAGCAGTACTTC. It translates to CASSKWSSPRPYEQYF.

The rearrangement links TRBV27 to TRBJ1-1, with 10 bases identical to TRBD1. The junction had 15 bases not matched to a gene; V was cut back by 3 bases and J by 2 bases. CDR3 length equals 19 residues. CDR1 MNHEY and CDR2 SMNVEV come from the germline V gene (reference sequence). Here the CDR3 DNA reads TGTGCCAGCAGTTTGGCGGACAGGGGGGCGATCGGGGCCAACACTGAAGCTTTCTTT. The encoded protein is CASSLADRGAIGANTEAFF.

The chain recombines TRBV29-1 with TRBJ1-5, with no clear D. CDR1 and CDR2 from the germline V gene are SQVTM and ANQGSEA. The V end lost 7 bases, the J end lost 4 bases, and 11 bases lay between the germline ends. This CDR3 has 12 amino acids. CDR3 bases: TGCAGCGCCCGAAGGGCTAATCAGCCCCAGCATTTT. Protein sequence: CSARRANQPQHF.

The chain carries TRBV10-2 and TRBJ2-1; 8 positions agree with TRBD2. Germline-derived CDR1 and CDR2 are WSHSY and SAAADI. CDR3 size: 14 residues. Losses at the gene ends were 7 bases for V and 4 bases for J; bases not matched to a gene: 6. The CDR3, as DNA: TGCGCCAGCACACCGGGACTAGGGTACAATGAGCAGTTCTTC. It specifies CASTPGLGYNEQFF.

This sequence joins TRBV24-1 and TRBJ2-3, with TRBD2 matching over 10 bases. The trim removed 4 bases at V and 1 base at J, leaving 4 bases unmatched. Germline CDR1 and CDR2: KGHDR and SFDVKD. The CDR3 has 16 amino acids. The CDR3 region has the DNA TGTGCCACCAGTGACCCCGGGACTAGCGGCACAGATACGCAGTATTTT. Protein product: CATSDPGTSGTDTQYF.

Remarks on this clone: Other DNA sequences in this sample translate to the same CDR3. The gene calls are TRBV30 and TRBJ1-6; no firm D call. Trimming took 0 bases from V and 10 from J, leaving 7 bases between them. The CDR3 length is 12 residues. Germline CDR1 GTSNPN, CDR2 SVGIG (reference sequence). CDR3 nucleotide sequence: TGTGCCTGGAGTGTATTAGGGTCACCCCTCCACTTT. It translates to CAWSVLGSPLHF.

This clone has a single count. The V call is TRBV7-9, the J call TRBJ1-1; 9 nucleotides agree with TRBD1. The CDR3 spans 13 residues. The V gene end was trimmed by 5 bases and the J gene end by 3 bases; junction bases not matched to a gene: 1. Germline lookup yields CDR1 SEHNR and CDR2 FQNEAQ (reference sequence). CDR3 region: CASSRQGDTEAFF. The CDR3 DNA reads TGTGCCAGCAGCCGACAGGGGGACACTGAAGCTTTCTTT.

The chain uses TRBV15 and TRBJ2-7, with TRBD2 identical over 9 bases. Germline CDR1 is LNHNV and CDR2 is YYDKDF (reference sequence). CDR3 length equals 16 residues. The ends lost 4 bases at V and 2 bases at J; junction bases unmatched: 9. The CDR3 spells CATSTMTSGLTYEQYF. In DNA form, the CDR3 reads TGTGCCACCAGCACCATGACTAGCGGCCTAACCTACGAGCAGTACTTC.

The chain joins TRBV4-1 to TRBJ1-1; D gene unclear. V dropped 0 bases and J dropped 8 bases, with 7 bases sitting between them. The CDR3 covers 12 residues. CDR1 is MGHRA and CDR2 is YSYEKL in the germline V gene. For the CDR3, the DNA is TGCGCCAGCAGCCAAGACTTATACGAAGCTTTCTTT. It yields the protein CASSQDLYEAFF.

The gene calls are TRBV29-1 and TRBJ2-6; D gene unclear. The germline V gene encodes CDR1 SQVTM and CDR2 ANQGSEA. CDR3 size: 12 residues. Here the CDR3 reads CTFLSGANVLTF. The DNA of the CDR3 is TGCACCTTTCTCTCTGGGGCCAACGTCCTGACTTTC. Based on the CDR3 plus reference TRBV29-1 and TRBJ2-6, the full variable domain is SAVISQKPSRDICQRGTSLTIQCQVDSQVTMMFWYRQQPGQSLTLIATANQGSEATYESGFVIDKFPISRPNLTFSTLTVSNMSPEDSSIYLCTFLSGANVLTFGAGSRLTVL.

The V gene is TRBV28, the J gene TRBJ2-2; no reliable D call. The length of the CDR3 is 14 residues. CDR1 and CDR2 (germline): MDHEN, SYDVKM. Trimming took off 4 bases at V and 2 bases at J, with 8 bases between the two ends. In DNA form, the CDR3 reads TGTGCCAGCAGTTCGGGCGGAAACACCGGGGAGCTGTTTTTT. Residues: CASSSGGNTGELFF.

This chain joins TRBV28 and TRBJ2-3; no clear D gene. CDR1 and CDR2 from the germline V gene are MDHEN and SYDVKM. The CDR3 contains 12 residues. Trimming took off 2 bases at V and 7 bases at J, with 7 bases between the two ends. The CDR3 is CASSLERNTQYF. CDR3 DNA sequence: TGTGCCAGCAGTTTAGAGCGAAATACGCAGTATTTT.